This TCR beta chain was identified in a study of shared clonotypes between healthy human individuals. The study, taken as a whole, reports: In contrast to clonotypes shared by all four donors, non-shared clonotypes had lower generation probabilities. Specimens sampled were limited to blood, with tissue repertoires likely differing.

Terminally differentiated effector memory CD45RA+ cells were left out of the naive CD8 fraction, which was CD45RO-negative and positively selected for CCR7. This table comes from immunoSEQ multiplex PCR, and its TCRdb copy is limited to in-frame clones, with some not included. The sample carries roughly 2,000,000 clones, roughly 93% recorded once. The CDR3 is 15 amino acids. Germline lookup yields CDR1 SGHAT and CDR2 FQNNGV. This clone was detected only once. Its target is unknown. An end of the junction differs from the germline gene, which may be a read error. The chain combines TRBV11-2 with TRBJ2-1; a weak D match, TRBD2 (5 bases). The TCR originated in a man aged 18 to 30 in good health. Some clones in this sample may be carry-over from other donors' samples. The specimen sequenced was naive CD8+ T cells from PBMCs. The CDR3 DNA is TGTGCCAGCAGGTTAGCGTTGAGCCCCTACAATGAGCAGTTCTTC. It specifies CASRLALSPYNEQFF.